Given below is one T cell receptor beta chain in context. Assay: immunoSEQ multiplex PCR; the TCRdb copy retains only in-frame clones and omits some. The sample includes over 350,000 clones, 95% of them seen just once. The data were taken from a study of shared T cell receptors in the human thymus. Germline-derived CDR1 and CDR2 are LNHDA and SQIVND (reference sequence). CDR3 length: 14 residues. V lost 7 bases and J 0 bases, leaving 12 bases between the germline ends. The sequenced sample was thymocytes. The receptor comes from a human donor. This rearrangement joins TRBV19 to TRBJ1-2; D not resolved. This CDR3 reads CASTLDGPNYGYTF. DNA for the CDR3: TGTGCCAGTACCCTGGACGGACCTAACTATGGCTACACCTTC.